This T cell receptor (beta chain) was sequenced in a study of T cell responses to AZD1222 COVID-19 vaccine. At the level of the study: Second-dose intervals near 4 or 12 weeks were combined.

Only in-frame clones appear in the TCRdb table, and some are missing; sequencing was by immunoSEQ multiplex PCR. The data hold roughly 110,000 clones, with around 92% observed a single time. In germline, CDR1 is DFQATT, CDR2 SNEGSKA (reference sequence). With 3 bases clipped from V and 2 bases from J, the junction kept 9 bases outside the gene matches. This CDR3 has 15 residues. This TCR was recovered from an adult in good health. The sample in question was peripheral blood, obtained on day 0 of AZD1222 vaccination. This chain connects TRBV20-1 to TRBJ2-5, with 7 positions matching TRBD1. Here the CDR3 reads CSASPPGQIQETQYF. The CDR3 DNA sequence: TGCAGTGCTAGTCCCCCGGGACAGATACAAGAGACCCAGTACTTC.